This T cell receptor beta chain stems from a study of OX40 agonist ivuxolimab in advanced cancers. On this clone itself: Other DNA sequences in the sample encode the same CDR3.

The CDR3 loop spans 16 amino acids. V lost 4 bases and J 0 bases, leaving 12 bases between the germline ends. Germline V lookup: CDR1 SEHNR, CDR2 FQNEAQ (reference sequence). Profiling relied on immunoSEQ multiplex PCR, and the TCRdb table lists in-frame clones only, not all of them. The data show 100,000 or so clones, over 75% seen once. The TCR originated in an adult with an advanced solid tumor such as melanoma, head and neck, liver or kidney cancer. V gene TRBV7-9 combines with J gene TRBJ1-4; D is uncertain. Source: CD4+ or CD8+ T cells sorted from blood, taken in a trial of the OX40 agonist ivuxolimab. The CDR3 DNA reads as TGTGCCAGCAGCTCCCCGGGTCTACCAACTAATGAAAAACTGTTTTTT. Translating gives CASSSPGLPTNEKLFF. Complete variable domain (other parts from reference TRBV7-9 and TRBJ1-4): DTGVSQNPRHKITKRGQNVTFRCDPISEHNRLYWYRQTLGQGPEFLTYFQNEAQLEKSRLLSDRFSAERPKGSFSTLEIQRTEQGDSAMYLCASSSPGLPTNEKLFFGSGTQLSVL.